What follows are 19 T cell receptor beta chains derived from one specimen sequenced in a study of blood T cell repertoires in COVID-19 (dated by TCRdb to the early 2020s). The receptor library was made with the immunoSEQ multiplex PCR assay. TCRdb provides this immuneACCESS table in a form limited to in-frame rearrangements. Some clones are lacking; in checked studies, under half of them reflect an unresolved V gene, and why the rest are absent is not known. The sample table lists 250,000 to 350,000 clones, 85% of them with a count of one. About 2.7% of the sample goes to the ten largest clones. Sequenced: PBMCs or T cells enriched from blood (not recorded which). The receptor set was obtained from a woman between 50 and 59 years old who had recovered from COVID-19.

The J gene is TRBJ2-7, the V gene TRBV28, with unresolved D. Trimming removed 3 bases at V and 9 bases at J, with 15 bases between. Germline lookup yields CDR1 MDHEN and CDR2 SYDVKM. The CDR3 is made up of 13 amino acids. CDR3 residues: CASSFSPLIGQYF. The CDR3 bases are TGTGCCAGCAGTTTTAGCCCTTTAATTGGGCAGTACTTC.

The gene calls are TRBV7-8 and TRBJ1-5; the match to TRBD1 covers 10 bases. The CDR3 is 14 amino acids. Unmatched junction bases numbered 5, after V lost 5 bases and J lost 7 bases. Germline V gives CDR1 SGHVS, CDR2 FQNEAQ. The CDR3 sequence: CASSRTGGGQPQHF. In DNA, the CDR3 is TGTGCCAGCAGCCGGACAGGGGGAGGGCAGCCCCAGCATTTT.

This clone was detected a few times. This sequence joins TRBV15 and TRBJ2-4; 10 nucleotides align to TRBD2. This CDR3 is built from 13 residues. The germline V gene encodes CDR1 LNHNV and CDR2 YYDKDF (reference sequence). J lost 6 bases, V lost 5 bases, and 1 base had no gene match. CDR3 region: CATSPSGRNIQYF. The CDR3 DNA reads as TGTGCCACCAGCCCTAGCGGGAGAAACATTCAGTACTTC. Looking up the rest from reference TRBV15 and TRBJ2-4 gives the full variable domain: DAMVIQNPRYQVTQFGKPVTLSCSQTLNHNVMYWYQQKSSQAPKLLFHYYDKDFNNEADTPDNFQSRRPNTSFCFLDIRSPGLGDTAMYLCATSPSGRNIQYFGAGTRLSVL.

The V call is TRBV7-9, the J call TRBJ1-4; D gene unclear. Trimming removed 2 bases at V and 6 bases at J, with 4 bases between. The CDR3 has 12 residues. Germline V gives CDR1 SEHNR, CDR2 FQNEAQ (reference sequence). The CDR3 here is CASSLTDEKLFF. Here the CDR3 DNA reads TGTGCCAGCAGCTTAACGGATGAAAAACTGTTTTTT. Based on the CDR3 plus reference TRBV7-9 and TRBJ1-4, the full variable domain is DTGVSQNPRHKITKRGQNVTFRCDPISEHNRLYWYRQTLGQGPEFLTYFQNEAQLEKSRLLSDRFSAERPKGSFSTLEIQRTEQGDSAMYLCASSLTDEKLFFGSGTQLSVL.

CDR3 coding DNA: TGCGCCAGCAGCAGGGACGGGAGCTCTGGAAACACCATATATTTT. This gives the protein CASSRDGSSGNTIYF. The chain employs TRBV5-1 and TRBJ1-3; the D gene is possibly TRBD1 (5 bases). The CDR3 runs 15 residues. V was clipped by 4 bases and J by 0 bases, with 11 bases between them. Germline V gene lookup returns CDR1 SGHRS and CDR2 YFSETQ. Full variable domain (missing parts from reference TRBV5-1 and TRBJ1-3): KAGVTQTPRYLIKTRGQQVTLSCSPISGHRSVSWYQQTPGQGLQFLFEYFSETQRNKGNFPGRFSGRQFSNSRSEMNVSTLELGDSALYLCASSRDGSSGNTIYFGEGSWLTVV.

The chain employs TRBV1 and TRBJ1-6. TRBV1 is a known pseudogene. The CDR3 length is 16 residues. CDR3 nucleotide sequence: TGCACCAGCAGCCCTGTCCCCGCGAGTTATAATTCACCCCTCCACTTT. It yields the protein CTSSPVPASYNSPLHF.

Notes on this clone: One junction end disagrees with the germline gene, perhaps due to a read error. The rearrangement joins TRBV7-9 to TRBJ1-1, with 12 bases fitting TRBD1. The CDR3 runs 15 residues. Germline CDR1 SEHNR, CDR2 FQNEAQ (reference sequence). The CDR3 region is CACRPGQGAGTEAFF. DNA for the CDR3: TGTGCCTGCAGGCCGGGACAGGGGGCTGGCACTGAAGCTTTCTTT.

Details on this clone: The sample carries other DNA sequences with the same CDR3. The chain recombines TRBV12-3 or TRBV12-4 with TRBJ1-5; unclear D gene. The CDR3 consists of 11 residues. Trimming shortened V by 4 bases and J by 7 bases, and 5 bases separated the two germline ends. The CDR3 is CASSSGQPQHF. CDR3 nucleotides: TGTGCCAGCAGTTCAGGCCAGCCCCAGCATTTT.

The J gene is TRBJ2-1, the V gene TRBV19; 8 positions agree with TRBD2. The germline CDR1 and CDR2 sequences are LNHDA and SQIVND (reference sequence). The V gene end was trimmed by 6 bases and the J gene end by 3 bases; junction bases not matched to a gene: 7. The CDR3 has 15 residues. CDR3 in amino acids: CASRRAGEIYNEQFF. CDR3 in DNA: TGTGCCAGTAGACGAGCGGGGGAAATCTACAATGAGCAGTTCTTC.

This chain connects TRBV5-1 to TRBJ2-2, with a possible D match to TRBD1 (6 bases). CDR1 is SGHRS and CDR2 is YFSETQ in the germline V gene. This CDR3 has 16 amino acids. V lost 5 bases and J 7 bases, leaving 21 bases between the germline ends. CDR3 loop: CASSPQGFVFDGELFF. In nucleotides, the CDR3 is TGCGCCAGCAGTCCGCAGGGGTTCGTTTTTGACGGGGAGCTGTTTTTT.

The chain joins TRBV5-8 to TRBJ2-1, with 11 bases fitting TRBD2. The CDR3 sequence is 16 residues long. The J segment lost 9 bases and the V segment lost 6 bases, leaving 14 bases of the junction unmatched. Germline CDR1 SGHTS, CDR2 YDEGEE. In DNA, the CDR3 is TGTGCCAGCAAACCACTAGCGGGAGTAATCCTCGGTGAGCAGTTCTTC. Protein product: CASKPLAGVILGEQFF.

The chain recombines TRBV11-2 with TRBJ2-1; 10 bases are shared with TRBD2. CDR1 SGHAT and CDR2 FQNNGV come from the germline V gene. This CDR3 spans 17 amino acids. Unmatched junction bases numbered 3, after V lost 1 base and J lost 0 bases. CDR3 in DNA: TGTGCCAGCAGCTTAGTATCTAGCGGGAGCTCCTACAATGAGCAGTTCTTC. Amino acid sequence: CASSLVSSGSSYNEQFF.

The V gene is TRBV5-1, the J gene TRBJ1-1; no clear D. In germline, CDR1 is SGHRS, CDR2 YFSETQ. CDR3 length equals 14 residues. The V and J ends lost 2 bases and 4 bases respectively, with 12 bases between them. CDR3 residues: CASSFTGEGTEAFF. In DNA, the CDR3 is TGCGCCAGCAGCTTTACGGGCGAGGGCACTGAAGCTTTCTTT.

The chain employs TRBV4-3 and TRBJ1-4; 7 bases fit TRBD1. This CDR3 has 15 amino acids. Germline loops: CDR1 LGHNA, CDR2 YSLEER. V shed 0 bases, J shed 8 bases, and the junction held 6 bases outside the gene matches. The CDR3 region has the DNA TGCGCCAGCAGCCAAGAAGGAGGGGGCGGGGAAAAACTGTTTTTT. As protein: CASSQEGGGGEKLFF.

The V gene is TRBV10-1, the J gene TRBJ2-5, with 9 bases matching TRBD2. Germline V lookup: CDR1 WNHNN, CDR2 SYGVQD (reference sequence). The CDR3 sequence is 15 residues long. The ends lost 3 bases at V and 3 bases at J; junction bases unmatched: 5. CDR3 bases: TGCGCCAGCAGTGACTCCAGACTAGCGGAAGAGACCCAGTACTTC. As protein: CASSDSRLAEETQYF.

This chain joins TRBV11-2 and TRBJ1-6; a weak D match, TRBD1 (5 bases). The germline gives CDR1 SGHAT, CDR2 FQNNGV. V gave up 5 bases and J gave up 11 bases, with 13 bases separating them. CDR3 length equals 13 residues. The DNA for the CDR3 is TGTGCCAGCAGCCAGGGAGGGGTTGCACCCCTCCACTTT. Translated, it gives CASSQGGVAPLHF.

V and J are TRBV4-3 and TRBJ1-2, with 8 bases matching TRBD1. J was trimmed by 4 bases and V by 1 base; bases with no gene match: 11. Germline loops: CDR1 LGHNA, CDR2 YSLEER. This CDR3 has 17 residues. Here the CDR3 DNA reads TGCGCCAGCAGCCAAGGCCAGACAGGGGCGGCCGGCTATGGCTACACCTTC. Its protein product is CASSQGQTGAAGYGYTF.

This chain links TRBV3-1 (or the pseudogene TRBV3-2) with TRBJ2-1, with TRBD2 matching over 14 bases. The CDR3 length is 19 residues. The J segment lost 7 bases and the V segment lost 1 base, leaving 12 bases of the junction unmatched. Germline CDR1 LGHDT, CDR2 YNNKEL (reference sequence). In DNA form, the CDR3 reads TGTGCCAGCAGCCAAGTCCCCAAGGGACTAGCGGGGGCCGAGAATGAGCAGTTCTTC. This encodes CASSQVPKGLAGAENEQFF.

The chain recombines TRBV27 with TRBJ1-2, with D possibly matching TRBD1 (5 bases). V was trimmed by 2 bases and J by 4 bases, leaving 14 bases between them. The CDR3 totals 15 residues. Germline CDR1 reads MNHEY; CDR2 reads SMNVEV (reference sequence). CDR3 residues: CASSLAGGVAYGYTF. The CDR3 DNA reads as TGTGCCAGCAGTTTAGCAGGAGGGGTCGCCTATGGCTACACCTTC.